These T cell receptor beta chains were read from a single sample in a study of cytomegalovirus exposure and HLA in healthy donors. Libraries were prepared by immunoSEQ multiplex PCR; TCRdb keeps only in-frame clonotypes and omits some of them. Here the sample spans about 190,000 clones, roughly three quarters being singletons. The sequencing sample was made of PBMCs. Receptors originate from a young woman in good health and CMV-seronegative. CDR3s include the opening cysteine and the closing phenylalanine or tryptophan. The order of the fields is clone size, D gene, J gene, V gene, CDR3 protein, CDR3 DNA. A D gene is named only where the DNA matches it firmly. The size of a clone is reported for some rows only, either as once, few or many, or as a class for expanded clones.

few,.,TRBJ1-2,TRBV7-9,CASSEGGATNPYGYTF,TGTGCCAGCAGCGAAGGAGGAGCCACGAATCCTTATGGCTACACCTTC
few,.,TRBJ1-5,TRBV6-1,CASSEQDTRNQPQHF,TGTGCCAGCAGTGAACAGGACACGCGCAATCAGCCCCAGCATTTT
.,TRBD1,TRBJ1-1,TRBV9,CASSARQGGLNTEAFF,TGTGCCAGCAGCGCAAGACAGGGGGGCCTGAACACTGAAGCTTTCTTT
.,.,TRBJ1-3,TRBV5-5,CASSLAQGSGNTIYF,TGTGCCAGCAGCTTGGCACAGGGCTCTGGAAACACCATATATTTT
.,.,TRBJ2-1,TRBV30,CAWSVSENEQFF,TGTGCCTGGAGTGTATCGGAGAATGAGCAGTTCTTC
.,.,TRBJ1-5,TRBV2,CASSESGYQPQHF,TGTGCCAGCAGTGAGAGTGGTTACCAGCCCCAGCATTTT
.,.,TRBJ1-6,TRBV28,CASSFSRSSYNSPLHF,TGTGCCAGCAGTTTTAGCCGGAGCTCCTATAATTCACCCCTCCACTTT
.,TRBD1,TRBJ2-1,TRBV18,CASSPNSRTGAYNEQFF,TGTGCCAGCTCACCAAATTCTCGGACAGGCGCCTACAATGAGCAGTTCTTC
.,.,TRBJ1-5,TRBV19,CASSIEGGQPQHF,TGTGCCAGTAGTATAGAGGGAGGTCAGCCCCAGCATTTT
.,.,TRBJ2-2,TRBV6-4,CASSPGQNTGELFF,TGTGCCAGCAGTCCCGGACAGAACACCGGGGAGCTGTTTTTT
.,TRBD2,TRBJ2-5,TRBV7-7,CASSLGGRALETQYF,TGTGCTAGCAGCTTAGGCGGGAGGGCCCTGGAGACCCAGTACTTC
.,.,TRBJ2-3,TRBV6-5,CASSWGLSRNGTQYF,TGTGCCAGCAGTTGGGGACTCTCGCGGAATGGTACGCAGTATTTT
.,.,TRBJ2-7,TRBV5-4,CASSSAGQGEQYF,TGTGCCAGCAGCTCGGCAGGCCAGGGCGAGCAGTACTTC
.,TRBD1,TRBJ2-5,TRBV29-1,CSVEQGQGETQYF,TGCAGCGTTGAACAGGGACAGGGAGAGACCCAGTACTTC
.,TRBD2,TRBJ2-7,TRBV6-5,CASSPWEGAGGEQYF,TGTGCCAGCAGCCCCTGGGAGGGAGCGGGCGGCGAGCAGTACTTC
once,TRBD2,TRBJ2-2,TRBV11-2,CASSSSGGAFGELFF,TGTGCCAGCAGCTCCAGCGGGGGGGCTTTCGGGGAGCTGTTTTTT
.,.,TRBJ1-2,TRBV27,CASRGGAYGYTF,TGTGCCAGCAGGGGCGGGGCCTATGGCTACACCTTC
.,TRBD2,TRBJ2-3,TRBV5-6,CASSFLLAGGRGTDTQYF,TGTGCCAGCAGCTTTCTACTAGCGGGAGGGCGGGGCACAGATACGCAGTATTTT
few,.,TRBJ1-1,TRBV6-1,CASIPGTNTEAFF,TGTGCCAGCATCCCCGGGACAAACACTGAAGCTTTCTTT
.,TRBD2,TRBJ2-3,TRBV5-1,CASSERPRGSGGLTDTQYF,TGCGCCAGCAGTGAGCGACCACGGGGTAGCGGGGGGCTAACAGATACGCAGTATTTT
.,TRBD1,TRBJ2-3,TRBV9,CASSGTGTGRLDTQYF,TGTGCCAGCAGCGGAACCGGGACAGGGAGGTTAGATACGCAGTATTTT
.,TRBD1,TRBJ1-2,TRBV10-3,CAILGQGAIGYTF,TGTGCCATCCTCGGACAGGGGGCAATTGGCTACACCTTC
once,.,TRBJ2-7,TRBV6-1,CASIWDEGKGYEQYF,TGTGCCAGCATTTGGGATGAGGGTAAGGGCTACGAGCAGTACTTC
.,.,TRBJ1-1,TRBV19,CASSGEGTEAFF,TGTGCCAGTAGTGGGGAGGGCACTGAAGCTTTCTTT
.,.,TRBJ1-6,TRBV7-9,CASSLFESNSPLHF,TGTGCCAGCAGCTTATTCGAGAGTAATTCACCCCTCCACTTT
.,TRBD2,TRBJ2-7,TRBV2,CASISPGLAGSYEQYF,TGTGCCAGCATCTCACCGGGACTAGCGGGGTCCTACGAGCAGTACTTC
.,.,TRBJ1-3,TRBV7-9,CASIGGSGNTIYF,TGTGCCAGCATCGGGGGGTCTGGAAACACCATATATTTT
once,.,TRBJ2-1,TRBV6-5,CASSYKWTNEQFF,TGTGCCAGCAGTTACAAATGGACAAATGAGCAGTTCTTC
.,TRBD1,TRBJ1-4,TRBV6-6,CASSLGQGGEKLFF,TGTGCCAGCAGCCTCGGACAGGGAGGGGAAAAACTGTTTTTT
.,.,TRBJ2-7,TRBV4-1,CASSQAGTTDYEQYF,TGCGCCAGCAGCCAAGCCGGGACAACCGATTACGAGCAGTACTTC
few,.,TRBJ1-5,TRBV5-1,CASSLGEEFNQPQHF,TGCGCCAGCAGCCTGGGGGAGGAGTTCAATCAGCCCCAGCATTTT
.,TRBD1,TRBJ2-2,TRBV7-3,CATRQGSGELFF,TGTGCCACCAGACAGGGCTCCGGGGAGCTGTTTTTT
.,TRBD2,TRBJ2-2,TRBV28,CASSFPSAGGPGELFF,TGTGCCAGCAGTTTCCCCTCAGCGGGGGGGCCCGGGGAGCTGTTTTTT
once,TRBD2,TRBJ2-4,TRBV2,CASSLGGAKNIQYF,TGTGCCAGCAGCCTGGGGGGGGCCAAAAACATTCAGTACTTC
.,.,TRBJ1-1,TRBV29-1,CSGGGNTEAFF,TGCAGCGGGGGAGGGAACACTGAAGCTTTCTTT
.,TRBD2,TRBJ2-2,TRBV2,CASSDKRGASGELFF,TGTGCCAGCAGTGATAAGCGGGGGGCGAGCGGGGAGCTGTTTTTT
few,TRBD2,TRBJ2-3,TRBV9,CASSVGGRGTDTQYF,TGTGCCAGCAGCGTGGGCGGGAGGGGGACAGATACGCAGTATTTT
.,TRBD2,TRBJ2-7,TRBV30,CAWTGGRAYEQYF,TGTGCCTGGACCGGGGGGAGGGCCTACGAGCAGTACTTC
.,.,TRBJ2-7,TRBV19,CASSIDLWREQYF,TGTGCCAGTAGTATAGATCTTTGGCGGGAGCAGTACTTC
.,.,TRBJ2-4,TRBV4-1,CASGDGVLAKNIQYF,TGCGCCAGCGGAGACGGGGTTCTAGCCAAAAACATTCAGTACTTC
.,TRBD1,TRBJ2-7,TRBV5-6,CASIVGQGRYEQYF,TGTGCCAGCATTGTAGGACAGGGTAGGTACGAGCAGTACTTC
.,TRBD2,TRBJ2-7,TRBV4-1,CASSQDRLAGDYEQYF,TGCGCCAGCAGCCAAGATAGACTAGCGGGGGACTACGAGCAGTACTTC
.,TRBD1,TRBJ1-2,TRBV9,CASSAGTGGKRNYGYTF,TGTGCCAGCAGCGCCGGGACAGGGGGGAAAAGGAACTATGGCTACACCTTC
.,.,TRBJ1-1,TRBV28,CASSSQGPVNTEAFF,TGTGCCAGCAGTTCACAGGGCCCGGTGAACACTGAAGCTTTCTTT
once,.,TRBJ2-5,TRBV6-5,CASSYSRAWETQYF,TGTGCCAGCAGTTATTCGAGGGCGTGGGAGACCCAGTACTTC
.,.,TRBJ1-1,TRBV7-2,CASSLVGGGYEAFF,TGTGCCAGCAGCTTAGTAGGTGGGGGGTATGAAGCTTTCTTT
once,TRBD1,TRBJ1-5,TRBV5-1,CASSPGTDSNQPQHF,TGCGCCAGCAGCCCGGGGACAGATAGCAATCAGCCCCAGCATTTT
few,.,TRBJ1-1,TRBV6-5,CASSYFGQGEAFF,TGTGCCAGCAGTTATTTCGGGCAGGGTGAAGCTTTCTTT
.,TRBD2,TRBJ2-2,TRBV7-6,CASSLLAGENTGELFF,TGTGCCAGCAGCTTACTAGCGGGAGAGAACACCGGGGAGCTGTTTTTT
.,TRBD2,TRBJ2-5,TRBV4-1,CASSQVEGRGLAGGLGGETQYF,TGCGCCAGCAGTCAAGTGGAAGGGAGAGGACTAGCGGGGGGTCTGGGAGGAGAGACCCAGTACTTC
.,.,TRBJ2-5,TRBV28,CASGSSSAYQETQYF,TGTGCCAGCGGGAGTAGCTCGGCGTACCAAGAGACCCAGTACTTC
.,.,TRBJ1-5,TRBV2,CASSSDRRYNQPQHF,TGTGCCAGCAGTTCCGACAGAAGGTACAATCAGCCCCAGCATTTT
.,.,TRBJ2-1,TRBV7-3,CASSLGVAVRHGDEQFF,TGTGCCAGCAGCTTAGGGGTAGCGGTTAGACATGGGGATGAGCAGTTCTTC
.,TRBD2,TRBJ2-7,TRBV10-3,CAISGLAGAVNEQYF,TGTGCCATCAGTGGACTAGCGGGAGCGGTCAACGAGCAGTACTTC
.,.,TRBJ1-1,TRBV27,CASRLWGVNTEAFF,TGTGCCAGCAGACTCTGGGGGGTGAACACTGAAGCTTTCTTT
.,.,TRBJ1-4,TRBV2,CASLSVLGGGEKLFF,TGTGCCAGCCTTAGTGTGCTCGGCGGGGGGGAAAAACTGTTTTTT
.,TRBD1,TRBJ1-1,TRBV13,CASSGDRVGTEAFF,TGTGCCAGCAGCGGGGACAGGGTCGGCACTGAAGCTTTCTTT
.,TRBD1,TRBJ2-7,TRBV6-5,CASRTQGDYEQYF,TGTGCCAGCAGGACGCAGGGGGACTACGAGCAGTACTTC
.,TRBD2,TRBJ2-3,TRBV28,CASSLAGGPGTQYF,TGTGCCAGCAGTTTAGCGGGGGGGCCGGGTACGCAGTATTTT